Presented here are 10 T cell receptor beta chains from one specimen sequenced in a study of CD8 T cells in ankylosing spondylitis. TCRdb reprocessed the 5' RACE reads with MiXCR, giving one entry per CDR3 protein. The table records approximately 130,000 distinct CDR3 sequences, about an eighth of them present only once. The sequencing sample was made of blood, either unsorted or a sorted T cell fraction (not recorded which). All receptors derive from a female donor with ankylosing spondylitis or in good health (not recorded which).

The count of this clonotype is one. The conserved phenylalanine or tryptophan normally closing the CDR3 is absent here, so this likely arose from a read error. The chain couples TRBV20-1 to TRBJ1-1; no definite D call. V dropped 6 bases and J dropped 6 bases, with 14 bases sitting between them. CDR1 is DFQATT, CDR2 SNEGSKA, per germline (reference sequence). The CDR3 is made up of 12 amino acids. The CDR3 DNA follows: TGCAGTGCCTCCCAGGCAAATGCTGAAGCTTTCTCT. Encoded protein: CSASQANAEAFS.

This clonotype occurred many times. This chain links TRBV7-2 with TRBJ2-7, with 9 nucleotides matching TRBD2. The CDR3 totals 16 residues. V shed 5 bases, J shed 7 bases, and the junction held 15 bases outside the gene matches. CDR1 and CDR2 (germline): SGHTA, FQGNSA. The CDR3, as DNA: TGTGCCAGCAGCCTAGGGGACTTGCGGGAGGGCTATGAGCAGTACTTC. Translation gives CASSLGDLREGYEQYF. The variable domain in full, with the rest retrieved from reference TRBV7-2 and TRBJ2-7, is GAGVSQSPSNKVTEKGKDVELRCDPISGHTALYWYRQSLGQGLEFLIYFQGNSAPDKSGLPSDRFSAERTGGSVSTLTIQRTQQEDSAVYLCASSLGDLREGYEQYFGPGTRLTVT.

In this sample, this clonotype turned up many times. The chain links TRBV12-3 or TRBV12-4 to TRBJ2-7; TRBD2 aligns across 9 bases. V lost 7 bases and J lost 0; bases outside the gene matches: 7. The CDR3 covers 15 residues. CDR3 region: CASKVEREVSYEQYF. The CDR3, as DNA: TGTGCCAGCAAGGTGGAGCGGGAGGTCTCCTACGAGCAGTACTTC.

This clonotype was seen ten or more times. CDR3 sequence: CASGQLAGARQQFF. The DNA for the CDR3 is TGTGCCAGTGGGCAACTAGCGGGGGCCAGGCAGCAGTTCTTC. The chain uses TRBV2 and TRBJ2-1; 11 bases are a match to TRBD2. Germline lookup yields CDR1 SNHLY and CDR2 FYNNEI. CDR3 size: 14 residues. J lost 11 bases, V lost 9 bases, and 12 bases had no gene match.

J is TRBJ2-7 and V is TRBV18; TRBD1 matches at 9 bases. The V and J ends lost 3 bases and 3 bases, in that order; junction bases with no gene match: 3. Germline V gives CDR1 KGHSH, CDR2 LQKENI. CDR3 size: 14 residues. The CDR3: CASSPGTGSYEQYF. The CDR3 coding sequence is TGTGCCAGCTCACCCGGGACAGGGAGCTACGAGCAGTACTTC.

The rearrangement joins TRBV6-1 to TRBJ2-3; D assignment may be TRBD1 or TRBD2 (5 bases each). CDR1 is MNHNS and CDR2 is SASEGT in the germline V gene. The CDR3 is 15 residues long. V was clipped by 0 bases and J by 3 bases, with 10 bases between them. Here the CDR3 DNA reads TGTGCCAGCAGTGAAGCGGGGGAAGGAACAGATACGCAGTATTTT. Translating it yields CASSEAGEGTDTQYF.

This clonotype was observed many times. The genes are TRBV20-1 and TRBJ2-3; tentative D call: TRBD2 (5 bases). The ends were cut back, 0 bases at V and 2 bases at J, with 9 bases in the middle. Germline CDR1 reads DFQATT; CDR2 reads SNEGSKA (reference sequence). This CDR3 has 14 residues. CDR3: CSARDPSLTDTQYF. DNA of the CDR3: TGCAGTGCTAGAGACCCTAGCCTCACAGATACGCAGTATTTT.

This clonotype was seen only a few times. CDR3 bases: TGTGCCAGCAGCTCAGGTGTTGATGAAAAACTGTTTTTT. Translated: CASSSGVDEKLFF. The chain couples TRBV7-2 to TRBJ1-4; D uncertain. This CDR3 comprises 13 residues. The ends were cut back, 4 bases at V and 6 bases at J, with 9 bases in the middle. Germline CDR1 reads SGHTA; CDR2 reads FQGNSA.

This clonotype was picked up many times. This CDR3 is CSARDRAETQYF. The CDR3 DNA follows: TGCAGTGCTAGAGATAGGGCAGAGACCCAGTACTTC. This rearrangement joins TRBV20-1 to TRBJ2-5; D is undetermined. Germline CDR1 reads DFQATT; CDR2 reads SNEGSKA (reference sequence). This CDR3 region has 12 residues. Trimming stripped 0 bases from V and 4 bases from J, with 6 bases between.

This clonotype was detected many times. This chain links TRBV20-1 with TRBJ1-1; weak D call: TRBD1 (6 bases). Germline CDR1 reads DFQATT; CDR2 reads SNEGSKA (reference sequence). Deletions cut 0 bases from V and 7 bases from J, with 12 bases between. There are 13 residues in the CDR3. The CDR3: CSAREGARIEAFF. The DNA for the CDR3 is TGCAGTGCTAGAGAGGGGGCAAGAATTGAAGCTTTCTTT.